This T cell receptor (beta chain) was identified in a study of cytotoxic CD8 clonotypes in ibrutinib-treated CLL. Study context: The cohort had around 10 relapsed/refractory and approximately 14 treatment-naive patients, 17 IGHV unmutated. Mean values per sample were hundreds of thousands of productive templates and 98,000 or so productive rearrangements.

Study-wide results and limits: Contraction or stability on treatment was seen for public clonotypes, which were uncommon.

TCRdb keeps only in-frame clones here, not all; method: immunoSEQ multiplex PCR. This repertoire shows about 250,000 clones, 60% to 75% found once; its top ten account for approximately 15%. For this clone: Its target is not known.

The germline V gene has CDR1 LGHNA and CDR2 YNFKEQ. V was pared by 4 bases and J by 3 bases, with 16 bases between. The CDR3 is 16 residues long. This TCR was recovered from a human donor with chronic lymphocytic leukemia. This sequence joins TRBV4-2 and TRBJ2-4; no clear D gene. The sequences come from PBMCs, collected after 24 months of ibrutinib treatment. CDR3 in amino acids: CASSPPLWSDKNIQYF. The CDR3 bases are TGTGCCAGCAGCCCCCCCCTTTGGAGTGACAAAAACATTCAGTACTTC.